These 4 T cell receptor beta chains share one sample of origin, sequenced in a study of blood T cell repertoires in COVID-19 (dated by TCRdb to 2020 to 2022). The library was made by the immunoSEQ multiplex PCR assay. Not all clones reach the TCRdb copy of this immuneACCESS table, which keeps in-frame sequences only. Checked studies attribute under half of the gap to unresolved V genes and leave the rest unexplained. The sample table shows about 140,000 clones, and around nine tenths are seen once. The top ten constitute around 5% of the sample. Input material: peripheral blood. All receptors come from a human donor in a cohort sampled during active COVID-19.

The V gene is TRBV19, the J gene TRBJ1-5; possibly TRBD1 for D (5 bases). The CDR3 is 13 amino acids. Trimming pared 5 bases from V and 9 bases from J, leaving 14 bases between. Germline lookup yields CDR1 LNHDA and CDR2 SQIVND (reference sequence). CDR3 nucleotides: TGTGCCAGTAGTGCCCTACAGGTTCGGCCCCAGCATTTT. The encoded protein is CASSALQVRPQHF.

The chain is built from TRBV25-1 and TRBJ2-1, with TRBD2 identical over 12 bases. Trimming at V came to 6 bases and at J to 8 bases, leaving 2 bases not matched to a gene. Germline assignment: CDR1 MGHDK and CDR2 SYGVNS. This CDR3 comprises 13 residues. The CDR3 coding sequence is TGTGCCAGCAGCGGACTAGCGGGACATGAGCAGTTCTTC. This codes for CASSGLAGHEQFF.

The chain employs TRBV13 and TRBJ2-2; no reliable D call. The germline gives CDR1 PRHDT, CDR2 FYEKMQ (reference sequence). The CDR3 consists of 13 residues. With 1 base removed from V and 7 bases from J, the gap between germline ends came to 7 bases. CDR3 protein: CASSLDPSGELFF. CDR3 sequence (DNA): TGTGCCAGCAGCTTAGACCCCAGCGGGGAGCTGTTTTTT.

J is TRBJ2-3 and V is TRBV7-9; 9 bases align to TRBD2. The CDR3 consists of 17 residues. The V and J ends lost 1 base and 6 bases, in that order; junction bases with no gene match: 11. CDR1 and CDR2 (germline): SEHNR, FQNEAQ (reference sequence). The CDR3 loop is CASSLGIAGGPGDTQYF. The CDR3 DNA sequence: TGTGCCAGCAGCTTAGGAATTGCGGGGGGGCCCGGGGATACGCAGTATTTT.